This TCR beta chain was found in a study of T cell repertoires in cytomegalovirus infection. TCRdb recomputed calls from the reads with MiXCR, one row per CDR3 protein. Of about 920,000 distinct CDR3 sequences in the sample, less than 40% were seen once. The CDR3 spans 16 residues. Trimming pared 0 bases from V and 3 bases from J, leaving 14 bases between. Germline assignment: CDR1 MNHEY and CDR2 SMNVEV (reference sequence). This clonotype was detected once. Its specificity is not known. The specimen was cultured CD8+ T cells from PBMCs, collected from culture after CMV antigen stimulation. The V gene is TRBV27, the J gene TRBJ1-1; D is perhaps TRBD1 (5 bases). The sequence was collected from a human donor in good health (CMV status not recorded). Some clones in this sample may be carry-over from other donors' samples. For the CDR3, the DNA is TGTGCCAGCAGTTTATCGGGGACGATTTGGGACACTGAAGCTTTCTTT. It is translated as CASSLSGTIWDTEAFF.